Sequencing of this T cell receptor (beta chain) was carried out in a study of T cells in localized non-small cell lung cancer. Whole-study findings and limits: Uninvolved adjacent lung showed higher T cell clonality than tumor. Longer overall survival was associated with a higher density of T cells in the blood. Owing to sequencing of a solitary tumor region, heterogeneity cannot be discounted. The study detected a median approximately 50 of the top 100 tumor clones in adjacent lung.

In its sample, this clone was seen a few times. Its antigen is unidentified. Trimming at V came to 4 bases and at J to 9 bases, leaving 10 bases not matched to a gene. This CDR3 is 15 amino acids long. Clones were read by immunoSEQ multiplex PCR, and TCRdb kept only the in-frame ones, dropping some. The repertoire consists of about 3,000 clones, with approximately 29% occurring once and the leading ten covering roughly an eighth. The chain links TRBV6-7 to TRBJ2-1, with TRBD2 identical over 9 bases. TRBV6-7 is known as an ORF, though its function is uncertain. Sequenced material: lung tumor tissue, taken before any cancer treatment. The clonotype was recovered from a woman aged 40 to 75 with stage III lung adenocarcinoma. CDR3 sequence: CASSWLAGESGEQFF. The CDR3 DNA reads as TGTGCCAGCAGTTGGTTAGCGGGGGAGAGCGGTGAGCAGTTCTTC.